These T cell receptor beta chains were read from a single sample in a study. One entry per CDR3 protein, called by TCRdb with MiXCR from the RT-PCR reads. The sample has hundreds of thousands of distinct CDR3 sequences; around 14% are singletons. Material: memory CD4+ T cells from blood. The receptors come from a female donor in good health, serving as a healthy control. Both conserved end residues are part of each CDR3. D genes are given only for firm matches. The listing skips clone size in some rows; elsewhere it reads once, few, many or a size class.

V gene	J gene	D gene	clone size	CDR3 protein	CDR3 DNA
TRBV30	TRBJ1-6	NA	few	CAWTGNLDSPLHF	TGTGCCTGGACGGGTAATTTGGATTCACCCCTCCACTTT
TRBV20-1	TRBJ1-6	NA	few	CSAAFMGIGDSPLHF	TGCAGTGCCGCCTTTATGGGGATTGGGGATTCACCCCTCCACTTT
TRBV7-8	TRBJ2-5	TRBD2	NA	CASSSSTGGETQYF	TGTGCCAGCAGCTCCAGTACCGGGGGGGAGACCCAGTACTTC
TRBV28	TRBJ1-2	NA	NA	CASSPYLGAVFGGYTF	TGTGCCAGCAGTCCCTACCTCGGGGCAGTTTTTGGTGGCTACACCTTC
TRBV7-6	TRBJ2-5	NA	few	CASSFEWEETQYF	TGTGCCAGCAGCTTTGAGTGGGAAGAGACCCAGTACTTC
TRBV24-1	TRBJ2-1	TRBD2	NA	CATSARLAASGSSRSYNEQFF	TGTGCCACCAGTGCTCGTTTGGCGGCTAGCGGGAGTTCTAGGTCCTACAATGAGCAGTTCTTC
TRBV20-1	TRBJ1-2	TRBD1	NA	CSATRDRGPGYTF	TGCAGTGCTACTCGGGACAGGGGACCTGGCTACACCTTC
TRBV30	TRBJ1-5	NA	NA	CAWSPNSNQPQHF	TGTGCCTGGAGCCCTAATAGCAATCAGCCCCAGCATTTT
TRBV5-1	TRBJ1-1	TRBD1	many	CASSPPGDSKAFF	TGCGCCAGCAGCCCCCCTGGGGACAGCAAAGCTTTCTTT
TRBV4-1	TRBJ2-7	NA	many	CASSQARTGTGRYEQYF	TGCGCCAGCAGCCAAGCCAGGACCGGGACGGGGAGATACGAGCAGTACTTC
TRBV7-2	TRBJ2-2	NA	few	CASSWKGGTGELFF	TGTGCCAGCAGCTGGAAGGGGGGCACCGGGGAGCTGTTTTTT
TRBV5-4	TRBJ2-5	NA	few	CASSLGGIGAETQYF	TGTGCCAGCAGCTTGGGAGGGATCGGGGCAGAGACCCAGTACTTC
TRBV29-1	TRBJ2-2	TRBD2	few	CSGSVAGAGTGELFF	TGCAGCGGGTCAGTAGCGGGAGCAGGTACCGGGGAGCTGTTTTTT
TRBV7-3	TRBJ2-1	NA	many	CASSPGRGTYNEQFF	TGTGCCAGCAGCCCAGGGCGGGGAACTTACAATGAGCAGTTCTTC
TRBV30	TRBJ2-3	NA	NA	CAWSVGVTQYF	TGTGCCTGGAGTGTTGGGGTTACGCAGTATTTT
TRBV9	TRBJ2-7	TRBD2	NA	CASSKTRGAYEQYF	TGTGCCAGCAGCAAAACCCGGGGGGCCTACGAGCAGTACTTC
TRBV29-1	TRBJ2-3	TRBD2	many	CSAGLAGVDTQYF	TGCAGCGCCGGGCTAGCGGGGGTGGATACGCAGTATTTT
TRBV28	TRBJ1-1	TRBD1	NA	CASSVGQGAYTEAFF	TGTGCCAGCAGTGTCGGACAGGGGGCGTACACTGAAGCTTTCTTT
TRBV4-2	TRBJ2-3	NA	NA	CASSQDQGPTDTQYF	TGTGCCAGCAGCCAAGATCAGGGGCCCACAGATACGCAGTATTTT
TRBV20-1	TRBJ1-1	NA	NA	CSAPPRNTEAFF	TGCAGTGCTCCCCCCAGAAACACTGAAGCTTTCTTT
TRBV20-1	TRBJ2-3	TRBD1	few	CSEWGQASALDTQYF	TGCAGTGAGTGGGGACAGGCCTCAGCATTAGATACGCAGTATTTT
TRBV7-3	TRBJ2-3	TRBD1	few	CASSFTGDREDTDTQYF	TGTGCCAGCAGCTTTACGGGGGACAGGGAAGACACAGATACGCAGTATTTT
TRBV28	TRBJ2-5	NA	few	CASSDNRETQYF	TGTGCCAGCAGTGATAACCGGGAGACCCAGTACTTC
TRBV20-1	TRBJ1-4	NA	NA	CSAREWPNNEKLFF	TGCAGTGCTAGAGAGTGGCCGAATAATGAAAAACTGTTTTTT
TRBV20-1	TRBJ2-7	TRBD2	NA	CSAPPSGSYSYEQYF	TGCAGTGCGCCCCCTAGCGGGAGTTACTCCTACGAGCAGTACTTC
TRBV5-4	TRBJ2-5	TRBD1	NA	CASSLDATGEETQYF	TGTGCCAGCAGCTTGGATGCGACAGGGGAAGAGACCCAGTACTTC
TRBV25-1	TRBJ2-5	NA	few	CASSERGFVGETQYF	TGTGCCAGCAGTGAACGGGGTTTTGTGGGAGAGACCCAGTACTTC
TRBV18	TRBJ2-1	TRBD2	NA	CASSPPTSGRGEQFF	TGTGCCAGCTCACCACCGACTAGCGGGAGGGGTGAGCAGTTCTTC
TRBV5-1	TRBJ1-2	TRBD1	NA	CASSLDGQGYGYTF	TGCGCCAGCAGCTTGGACGGACAGGGCTATGGCTACACCTTC
TRBV7-2	TRBJ1-2	NA	few	CASSLMKGGYTF	TGTGCCAGCAGCTTAATGAAGGGTGGCTACACCTTC
TRBV5-5	TRBJ2-7	NA	few	CASSPTVTLYEQYF	TGTGCCAGCAGCCCAACGGTAACCTTGTACGAGCAGTACTTC
TRBV6-5	TRBJ2-7	NA	many	CASSYGQWTPGYF	TGTGCCAGCAGTTACGGACAGTGGACCCCGGGGTACTTC
TRBV30	TRBJ1-1	NA	few	CAWSVSGFTEAFF	TGTGCCTGGAGTGTTTCAGGGTTTACTGAAGCTTTCTTT
TRBV10-3	TRBJ2-5	NA	many	CAISERGGPTETQYF	TGTGCCATCAGTGAGAGAGGGGGACCTACGGAGACCCAGTACTTC
TRBV4-3	TRBJ2-1	TRBD2	few	CASSPRSSGDPYNEQFF	TGCGCCAGCAGCCCGCGATCTAGCGGAGATCCCTACAATGAGCAGTTCTTC
TRBV11-2	TRBJ2-1	TRBD2	few	CASSPVASSGSTYEQFF	TGTGCCAGCAGCCCCGTGGCGTCTAGCGGGAGTACGTATGAGCAGTTCTTC